The clone carrying this T cell receptor beta chain was recorded at least ten times. The CDR3 sequence is 17 residues long. J gave up 9 bases and V 0 bases, and 10 bases lay outside the gene matches. The data stem from a study of T-cell reconstitution after alpha-beta-depleted transplantation in children. Unique molecular identifiers were incorporated during preparation of the TCRbeta library. TCRdb itself ran the PCR reads through MiXCR, one entry per CDR3 protein. The sample has hundreds of thousands of distinct CDR3 sequences, 10% to 15% seen once. The TCR originated in a girl aged 2-10 years with congenital amegakaryocytic thrombocytopenia, due to receive a stem cell transplant. The chain uses TRBV12-3 or TRBV12-4 and TRBJ2-1; 11 bases line up with TRBD1. Specimen: PBMCs, collected before TCRalphabeta/CD19-depleted stem cell transplant. The CDR3 DNA sequence: TGTGCCAGCAGTTTAGCTTATTCTGGGACAGGGGGTTTTGAGCAGTTCTTC. Its protein product is CASSLAYSGTGGFEQFF.